This TCR beta chain appears in the sequencing data of a study of blood T cell repertoires in COVID-19. This clone was detected only a few times. Germline CDR1 and CDR2: MGHRA and YSYEKL. Trimming left V 0 bases short and J 0 bases short, with 8 bases between. The CDR3 length is 15 residues. TCRdb's table, derived via immunoSEQ multiplex PCR, lists solely in-frame clones and lacks some. The data contain tens of thousands of clones, 80% to 90% of them seen just once; the ten biggest clones take up 1% to 1.5%. The J gene is TRBJ1-1, the V gene TRBV4-1; the D is unclear. The TCR sequence derives from a woman in her 40s with acute or convalescent COVID-19. Sample: peripheral blood. DNA of the CDR3: TGCGCCAGCAGCCAAGACATTTCCCTGAACACTGAAGCTTTCTTT. Translating gives CASSQDISLNTEAFF.